These 20 T cell receptor beta chains were all obtained from the same sample, sequenced in a study of shared clonotypes between healthy human individuals (dated by TCRdb to 2018 to 2021). The library relied on the immunoSEQ multiplex PCR assay. TCRdb took this table from immuneACCESS and kept in-frame rearrangements with V and J called. Such tables lack part of the clones; where checked against another copy, unresolved V genes explain under half of the gap, and the rest is unexplained. For this sample there are about half a million clones; 79% appear just once. In total, the top ten clones hold about 12% of the sample. The sample was PBMCs. The receptors come from a woman aged 35 to 49 in good health. Some clones in this sample may be carry-over from other donors' samples.

The chain uses TRBV9 and TRBJ2-3; 13 bases line up with TRBD2. The germline gives CDR1 SGDLS, CDR2 YYNGEE. This CDR3 region has 21 residues. Trimming cost V 3 bases and J 0 bases; bases outside gene matches: 16. The CDR3 sequence: CASSGGLAGFLPTLSTDTQYF. The CDR3 DNA follows: TGTGCCAGCAGCGGGGGACTAGCGGGGTTCCTCCCTACACTCAGCACAGATACGCAGTATTTT.

Ten or more counts support this clone. V usage is TRBV19 and J usage is TRBJ2-7, with 14 bases identical to TRBD2. Germline CDR1 and CDR2: LNHDA and SQIVND (reference sequence). The CDR3 sequence is 16 residues long. The V segment lost 1 base and the J segment 6 bases; nucleotides outside the gene matches: 5. Here the CDR3 DNA reads TGTGCCAGTAGTATAGCGGGACTAGCGGGAGCTCGCGAGCAGTACTTC. The encoded protein is CASSIAGLAGAREQYF.

Comments on this clone: It differs at one base from a far larger clone, so likely a read error. The same CDR3 can be traced to other DNA sequences in this sample. This chain links TRBV5-4 with TRBJ2-2; possible D gene TRBD1, 5 bases. Per the germline V gene, CDR1 is SGHNT and CDR2 is YYREEE (reference sequence). The CDR3 is 15 residues long. Trimming removed 1 base at V and 4 bases at J, with 11 bases between. CDR3 amino acids: CASSLQGRSTGELFF. Written as DNA, the CDR3 is TGTGCCAGCAGCTTGCAGGGAAGGAGCACCGGGGAGCTGTTTTTT.

The V and J genes are TRBV7-2 and TRBJ2-7, with TRBD2 matching over 8 bases. V lost 1 base to trimming and J lost 7 bases; unmatched junction nucleotides: 15. This CDR3 comprises 17 residues. CDR1 is SGHTA, CDR2 FQGNSA, per germline. Here the CDR3 reads CASSLDLAAGGFEEQYF. In DNA, the CDR3 is TGTGCCAGCAGCTTAGATCTGGCGGCGGGAGGATTTGAGGAGCAGTACTTC.

This clone occurred a few times. The chain employs TRBV6-1 and TRBJ1-4; D might be TRBD1 (6 bases). The CDR3 is 14 amino acids. Trimming removed 4 bases from V and 8 bases from J, with 14 bases in between. CDR1 and CDR2 (germline): MNHNS, SASEGT. The chain's CDR3 is CASSGTRGAEKLFF. The CDR3 DNA sequence: TGTGCCAGCAGTGGAACCAGGGGAGCAGAAAAACTGTTTTTT.

This clone was detected only once. V usage is TRBV28 and J usage is TRBJ2-1, with 10 positions matching TRBD1. V shed 2 bases and J 4 bases; nucleotides not matched to a gene: 2. The CDR3 sequence is 15 residues long. Looked up from germline, CDR1 is MDHEN and CDR2 is SYDVKM. The CDR3 DNA follows: TGTGCCAGCAGTTTAGGACAGGGGGGTTACAATGAGCAGTTCTTC. This encodes CASSLGQGGYNEQFF. The complete variable domain, with remaining parts taken from reference TRBV28 and TRBJ2-1, reads DVKVTQSSRYLVKRTGEKVFLECVQDMDHENMFWYRQDPGLGLRLIYFSYDVKMKEKGDIPEGYSVSREKKERFSLILESASTNQTSMYLCASSLGQGGYNEQFFGPGTRLTVL.

This sequence joins TRBV18 and TRBJ2-2, with 8 bases aligning to TRBD1. This CDR3 spans 19 amino acids. CDR1 and CDR2 from the germline V gene are KGHSH and LQKENI. The junction had 12 bases not matched to a gene; V was cut back by 0 bases and J by 3 bases. The CDR3 is CASSPPAGGGPNHTGELFF. The CDR3 nucleotides are TGTGCCAGCTCACCACCGGCAGGGGGCGGCCCTAACCACACCGGGGAGCTGTTTTTT.

The genes are TRBV30 and TRBJ2-3; 9 bases agree with TRBD2. V lost 5 bases, J lost 5 bases, and 5 bases stayed unmatched. The CDR3 has 13 residues. Germline lookup yields CDR1 GTSNPN and CDR2 SVGIG (reference sequence). Here the CDR3 reads CAWELAGEDTQYF. CDR3 coding DNA: TGTGCCTGGGAATTAGCGGGAGAAGATACGCAGTATTTT.

The chain couples TRBV7-3 to TRBJ2-1; D not certain. CDR1 and CDR2 (germline): SGHTA, FQGTGA. CDR3 size: 15 residues. Trimming removed 2 bases at V and 4 bases at J, with 12 bases between. This CDR3 reads CASSLQTSGYNEQFF. CDR3 DNA sequence: TGTGCCAGCAGCTTACAAACCTCAGGTTACAATGAGCAGTTCTTC.

On this clone itself: Mismatch with germline at one junction end may stem from a read error. J is TRBJ1-2 and V is TRBV6-1; possibly TRBD1 for D (5 bases). The CDR3 covers 12 residues. Germline values: CDR1 MNHNS, CDR2 SASEGT. For the CDR3, the DNA is TGTGCCAGCAGTCCCTTAGGGGATTCTGTCTTCTTC. Translated: CASSPLGDSVFF.

The chain joins TRBV6-5 to TRBJ1-2, with 7 bases identical to TRBD1. Germline trimming cut 9 bases from V and 2 bases from J; bases unmatched to any gene: 9. The CDR3 is 14 residues long. Germline CDR1 is MNHEY and CDR2 is SVGAGI. The CDR3: CASRWTGENYGYTF. Here the CDR3 DNA reads TGTGCCAGTAGATGGACAGGAGAAAACTATGGCTACACCTTC.

This chain links TRBV19 with TRBJ1-2; possible D gene TRBD1, 5 bases. In germline, CDR1 is LNHDA, CDR2 SQIVND (reference sequence). Trimming removed 7 bases from V and 1 base from J, with 16 bases in between. This CDR3 has 15 amino acids. CDR3 protein: CASNKRDRYNYGYTF. CDR3 sequence (DNA): TGTGCCAGTAATAAAAGGGACCGATATAACTATGGCTACACCTTC.

The chain uses TRBV27 and TRBJ2-3, with no clear D. The CDR3 is 13 amino acids. Germline CDR1 and CDR2: MNHEY and SMNVEV (reference sequence). With 3 bases removed from V and 2 bases from J, the gap between germline ends came to 6 bases. The CDR3 DNA follows: TGTGCCAGCAGTTTTTTGGTCACAGATACGCAGTATTTT. Its translation is CASSFLVTDTQYF.

The chain carries TRBV9 and TRBJ2-7, with D unclear. This CDR3 is 16 amino acids long. Germline V gene data show CDR1 as SGDLS and CDR2 as YYNGEE. V was shortened by 4 bases and J by 4 bases, with 21 bases between the two germline ends. DNA of the CDR3: TGTGCCAGCAGCCCGGGTCGTGGGCTCCGCCGGTACGAGCAGTACTTC. As protein: CASSPGRGLRRYEQYF.

V is TRBV19 and J is TRBJ2-1, with 9 nucleotides matching TRBD2. Germline CDR1 LNHDA, CDR2 SQIVND (reference sequence). Trimming took 3 bases from V and 7 from J; bases not matched to a gene: 1. CDR3 length: 13 residues. For the CDR3, the DNA is TGTGCCAGTAGTATGACTAGCGGTAATGAGCAGTTCTTC. Its protein product is CASSMTSGNEQFF.

The chain uses TRBV5-1 and TRBJ2-7; D might be TRBD2 (6 bases). V was pared by 7 bases and J by 2 bases, with 19 bases between. Looked up from germline, CDR1 is SGHRS and CDR2 is YFSETQ. This CDR3 is 15 amino acids long. The CDR3 here is CASRSGTFSTYEQYF. The CDR3 nucleotides are TGCGCCAGCCGCTCCGGGACTTTCTCTACCTACGAGCAGTACTTC.

CDR3 residues: CASHPATNEKLFF. In DNA form, the CDR3 reads TGTGCCAGCCACCCGGCGACTAATGAAAAACTGTTTTTT. The chain recombines TRBV6-5 with TRBJ1-4, with unresolved D. The CDR3 contains 13 residues. The germline V gene encodes CDR1 MNHEY and CDR2 SVGAGI. Trimming left V 8 bases short and J 2 bases short, with 9 bases between.

This chain links TRBV19 with TRBJ1-4; 8 bases agree with TRBD1. The junction had 10 bases not matched to a gene; V was cut back by 6 bases and J by 7 bases. Germline V lookup: CDR1 LNHDA, CDR2 SQIVND (reference sequence). The CDR3 spans 15 residues. CDR3 coding DNA: TGTGCCAGTAGAGATACGGGGACAGGCAGTGAAAAACTGTTTTTT. Translated, it gives CASRDTGTGSEKLFF.

The chain uses TRBV7-9 and TRBJ1-2, with D tentatively TRBD1 (5 bases). Trimming removed 5 bases from V and 2 bases from J, with 15 bases in between. The CDR3 runs to 15 residues. Germline CDR1 and CDR2: SEHNR and FQNEAQ (reference sequence). The CDR3 DNA follows: TGTGCCAGCAGCCCCTTCGAGGGGACCAACTATGGCTACACCTTC. Translating gives CASSPFEGTNYGYTF.

The CDR3 is CATSGPDSGNTIYF. The CDR3 region has the DNA TGTGCCACCTCTGGACCAGACTCTGGAAACACCATATATTTT. The rearrangement joins TRBV15 to TRBJ1-3; D is unclear. CDR1 LNHNV and CDR2 YYDKDF come from the germline V gene (reference sequence). V lost 8 bases to trimming and J lost 0 bases, with 11 bases between them. The CDR3 consists of 14 residues.